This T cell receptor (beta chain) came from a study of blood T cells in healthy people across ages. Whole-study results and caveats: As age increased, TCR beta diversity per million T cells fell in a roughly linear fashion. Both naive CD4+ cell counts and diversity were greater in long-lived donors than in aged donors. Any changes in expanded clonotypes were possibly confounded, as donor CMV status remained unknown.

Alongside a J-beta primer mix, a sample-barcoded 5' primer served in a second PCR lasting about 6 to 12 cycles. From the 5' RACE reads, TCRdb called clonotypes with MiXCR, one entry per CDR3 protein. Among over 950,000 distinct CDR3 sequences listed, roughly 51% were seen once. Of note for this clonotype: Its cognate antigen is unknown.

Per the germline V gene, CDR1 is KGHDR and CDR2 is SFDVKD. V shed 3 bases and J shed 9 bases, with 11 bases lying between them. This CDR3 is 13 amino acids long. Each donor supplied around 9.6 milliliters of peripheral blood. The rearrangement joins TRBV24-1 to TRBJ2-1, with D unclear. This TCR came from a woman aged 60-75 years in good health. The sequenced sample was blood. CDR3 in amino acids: CATSDQGWGEQFF. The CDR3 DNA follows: TGTGCCACCAGTGATCAAGGATGGGGTGAGCAGTTCTTC.